This TCR beta chain is drawn from a study of blood T cell repertoires in COVID-19. CDR1 and CDR2 (germline): SGHTA, FQGNSA. Trimming shortened V by 3 bases and J by 6 bases, and 15 bases separated the two germline ends. This CDR3 spans 15 amino acids. The assay was immunoSEQ multiplex PCR, and TCRdb's table has in-frame clones only and misses some. In the table there are 250,000 to 300,000 clones, approximately 91% of which are singletons. The sample comprised PBMCs or T cells enriched from blood (not recorded which). The receptor was derived from a woman aged 40-49 years with acute COVID-19. This chain uses TRBV7-2 with TRBJ1-5, with a tentative D call TRBD1 (5 bases). The CDR3 spells CASSFGWGGGQPQHF. CDR3 coding DNA: TGTGCCAGCAGCTTTGGGTGGGGGGGAGGTCAGCCCCAGCATTTT.